Listed below are T cell receptor beta chains from one sample, sequenced in a study of molecular identifiers for immune sequencing clone quantification. TCRdb reprocessed the PCR reads via MiXCR and lists one record per CDR3 protein. The data show about 640,000 distinct CDR3 sequences, just under 20% seen once. Specimen: naive CD8+ T cells from blood, with Jurkat cell RNA spiked in. Receptor source: a human donor in good health. Some libraries in this study had Jurkat cell RNA spiked in. Each CDR3 is given with its conserved first and last residue. Expanded clones get a size class; other rows say once, few or many, or leave the size out.

13	-	TRBV6-2/TRBV6-3	TRBJ2-7	CACSYPGSYEQYF
16	many	TRBV29-1	TRBJ2-2	CSVLGLAGVVTGELFF
15	few	TRBV4-3	TRBJ2-1	CASSQHSGGAGEQFF
14	many	TRBV28	TRBJ1-2	CASSDQGQTYGYTF
13	-	TRBV14	TRBJ2-1	CASSQQNYNEQFF
13	many	TRBV15	TRBJ1-4	CATSGDLWEKLFF
13	many	TRBV14	TRBJ2-7	CASSQGYSYEQYF
13	many	TRBV7-9	TRBJ2-7	CASSLSIGDEQYF
13	many	TRBV2	TRBJ2-7	CASRGRAPLEQYF
15	-	TRBV6-6	TRBJ2-7	CASSYVLAGENEQYF
17	few	TRBV12-3/TRBV12-4	TRBJ2-2	CASSPLNNGGATGELFF
16	-	TRBV11-3	TRBJ2-2	CASSLKLAMNTGELFF
15	many	TRBV28	TRBJ2-7	CASSRQGSSLYEQYF
14	many	TRBV6-2/TRBV6-3	TRBJ1-5	CASAPGLADQPQHF
16	-	TRBV19	TRBJ2-1	CASSIFEQLSYNEQFF
16	many	TRBV28	TRBJ2-2	CASSPTGEGYTGELFF
15	-	TRBV13	TRBJ2-7	CANSFRTGPSYEQYF
13	few	TRBV27	TRBJ2-7	CASSVGRTYEQYF
15	many	TRBV27	TRBJ2-1	CASSPSGGSYNEQFF
18	few	TRBV4-3	TRBJ1-2	CASSQVTLPGQGNYGYTF
17	few	TRBV4-3	TRBJ2-1	CASSQERQSQTYNEQFF
12	many	TRBV15	TRBJ2-1	CATSRDLAEQFF
18	many	TRBV4-3	TRBJ2-2	CASSQPTSGRGNTGELFF
14	many	TRBV29-1	TRBJ1-3	CSVVAGAFENTIYF
17	once	TRBV5-6	TRBJ2-5	CASSLALAGGYQETQYF
13	-	TRBV6-5	TRBJ1-2	CASAPAAAYGCTF
13	many	TRBV2	TRBJ2-1	CASSELGNNEQFF
20	few	TRBV24-1	TRBJ2-1	CATSDLRDRVPGLAGTEQFF
14	many	TRBV18	TRBJ2-7	CASSPPEAGYEQYF
14	-	TRBV5-3	TRBJ1-1	CASSFRRLATEAFF
14	-	TRBV10-2	TRBJ2-7	CASSDLTFSSEQYF
15	many	TRBV7-9	TRBJ2-5	CASSSWRAAQETQYF
14	many	TRBV12-5	TRBJ2-7	CASGYSTDRGEQYF
12	many	TRBV27	TRBJ2-3	CASGELRGTQYF
15	once	TRBV11-2	TRBJ2-7	CANSLGHRDFYEQYF
12	-	TRBV19	TRBJ1-3	CASMVAGNTIYF
15	many	TRBV4-3	TRBJ1-5	CASSQSWAGAQPQHF
17	-	TRBV12-3/TRBV12-4	TRBJ2-5	CASSLGRGLGAQETQYF
12	many	TRBV29-1	TRBJ2-2	CSVGRDTGELFF
22	-	TRBV7-2	TRBJ1-2	CASSLAGHSVLDRARTNYGYTF
14	many	TRBV25-1	TRBJ2-7	CASSEYTIFDEQYF
14	-	TRBV14	TRBJ2-7	CASSQVNVPYEQYF
17	few	TRBV7-9	TRBJ1-2	CASSFGAGGISDYGYTF
15	many	TRBV28	TRBJ1-3	CASSVTGRSGNTIYF
12	-	TRBV30	TRBJ1-1	CAWRGRQGVAFF
11	many	TRBV20-1	TRBJ2-7	CSATGDYEQYF
15	few	TRBV7-9	TRBJ2-7	CASSVTPGQPYEQYF